The subject of this entry is one T cell receptor (beta chain). Its matching antigen is unknown. V shed 4 bases and J 8 bases; nucleotides not matched to a gene: 6. There are 13 residues in the CDR3. Germline V gives CDR1 MGHRA, CDR2 YSYEKL. This entry belongs to a study of tumor-infiltrating lymphocytes in primary liver carcinoma. They got blood RNA out of unsorted whole blood and also pulled out germline DNA. Reverse transcription of around 500 ng total RNA with a constant-region primer produced TCR beta cDNA. The TCR beta library was amplified through three nested multiplex PCR rounds in a modified ARM-PCR procedure. Primers for the first two PCR rounds were TRBV1-TRBV30 forward primers and a C-beta reverse primer (approximately 10 cycles per round). A single record per CDR3 protein comes from TCRdb applying MiXCR to the multiplex PCR reads. The table has about 320,000 distinct CDR3 sequences, approximately 58% seen once.

Whole-study results and caveats: Tumor specimens were characterized by a significantly higher top-250-clone fraction than blood (p = 0.039).

Sample: peripheral blood. The source of this sequence is a woman aged 25 to 39 with primary liver carcinoma and hepatitis B virus infection. The chain joins TRBV4-1 to TRBJ1-1; 8 nucleotides align to TRBD1. The CDR3 is CASSLWTGKEAFF. For the CDR3, the DNA is TGCGCCAGCAGCCTATGGACAGGGAAGGAAGCTTTCTTT.